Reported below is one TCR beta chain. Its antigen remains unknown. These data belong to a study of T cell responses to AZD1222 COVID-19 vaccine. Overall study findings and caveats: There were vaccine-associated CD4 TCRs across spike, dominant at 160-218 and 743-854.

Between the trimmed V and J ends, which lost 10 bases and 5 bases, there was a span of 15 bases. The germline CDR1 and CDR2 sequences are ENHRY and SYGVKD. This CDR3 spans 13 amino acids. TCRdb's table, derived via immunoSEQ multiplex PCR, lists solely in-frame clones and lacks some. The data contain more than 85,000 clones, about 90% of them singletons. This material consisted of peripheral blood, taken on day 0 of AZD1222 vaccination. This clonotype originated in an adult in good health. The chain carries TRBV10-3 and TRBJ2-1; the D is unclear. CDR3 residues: CATRSPLDNEQFF. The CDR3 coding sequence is TGTGCCACCCGATCCCCCTTAGACAATGAGCAGTTCTTC.